This TCR beta chain comes out of a study of CD8+ T cells in alopecia areata. The study, taken as a whole, reports: Scalp sample data also include resident alphabeta T cells from normal skin. Scalp lesions, especially in alopecia totalis/universalis, had higher clonality than normal scalp.

Lesional scalp punch biopsies and peripheral blood were collected from alopecia areata patients. Starting from PBMCs, sorting isolated CD4+ and CD8+ T cells. Unmatched junction bases numbered 7, after V lost 4 bases and J lost 4 bases. Looked up from germline, CDR1 is SGHRS and CDR2 is YFSETQ. The CDR3 length is 14 residues. This clone appeared a few times. The antigen is undetermined. Sequencing relied on a cDNA template that was reverse transcribed from extracted RNA. Sequenced by immunoSEQ multiplex PCR; TCRdb stores in-frame clones only, minus some. The sample carries roughly 200,000 clones, about 63% recorded once.

The material was CD4+ T cells sorted from blood, obtained at week 0. The sequence came from a human donor with alopecia areata. The gene calls are TRBV5-1 and TRBJ1-2; TRBD1 matches 7 bases. CDR3 residues: CASSPGTASYGYTF. CDR3 DNA sequence: TGCGCCAGCAGCCCTGGGACAGCCTCCTATGGCTACACCTTC.